The clone carrying this T cell receptor beta chain has ten or more counts. Its antigen is unknown. The sample is drawn from a study of neurological immune-mediated disorders. General study results and limits: The most TCR clonal expansion was seen in HTLV-1-associated myelopathy, and the least was seen in multiple sclerosis, which fell below healthy controls.

The unsorted libraries were prepared from 2 million PBMCs (stored at -80 C). The cDNA was synthesized by 5'RACE incorporating 10-nucleotide random UMIs. TCRdb used MiXCR to reprocess the 5' RACE reads, holding one entry per CDR3 protein. The sample yields tens of thousands of distinct CDR3 sequences, just under 4.5% seen once. Germline trimming cut 5 bases from V and 2 bases from J; bases unmatched to any gene: 9. CDR1 DFQATT and CDR2 SNEGSKA come from the germline V gene (reference sequence). The CDR3 has 16 amino acids. The sequence came from a woman aged 60 to 75 with multiple sclerosis. The chain is built from TRBV20-1 and TRBJ2-1; 10 nucleotides match TRBD2. Sequencing was carried out using PBMCs. The CDR3 loop reads CSAARSGLATYNEQFF. CDR3 nucleotides: TGCAGTGCTGCCCGCTCGGGACTAGCGACCTACAATGAGCAGTTCTTC.